The 32 T cell receptor beta chains below were found in one sample sequenced in a study of T cell changes during pregnancy in multiple sclerosis. Libraries were prepared by immunoSEQ multiplex PCR; TCRdb keeps only in-frame clonotypes and omits some of them. The sample lists approximately 11,000 clones; around 89% were seen once. The sequences come from CD8+ T cells from peripheral blood mononuclear cells, collected in the first trimester of pregnancy. These receptors were taken from a female donor in good health, enrolled as a control in a pregnancy study.

The chain combines TRBV5-4 with TRBJ2-5; 7 bases map to TRBD1. The DNA matches TRBJ2-7 better at its end, which makes the J call doubtful. Germline values: CDR1 SGHNT, CDR2 YYREEE (reference sequence). This CDR3 has 13 amino acids. CDR3 sequence reads: CASSLEQGYEQYF. CDR3 sequence (DNA): TGTGCCAGCAGCTTGGAACAGGGGTACGAGCAGTACTTC.

This clone was seen a few times. The rearrangement links TRBV10-3 to TRBJ1-2; D uncertain. V was shortened by 0 bases and J by 0 bases, with 5 bases between the two germline ends. Germline CDR1 and CDR2: ENHRY and SYGVKD. This CDR3 contains 14 residues. The CDR3 sequence: CAISESGANYGYTF. CDR3 bases: TGTGCCATCAGTGAGTCCGGAGCTAACTATGGCTACACCTTC.

The chain employs TRBV6-4 and TRBJ1-2, with TRBD1 identical over 9 bases. The CDR3 spans 13 residues. Germline assignment: CDR1 MRHNA and CDR2 SNTAGT. Trimming removed 0 bases from V and 8 bases from J; junction bases left unmatched: 1. This CDR3 reads CASSDSTGGGYTF. In nucleotides, the CDR3 is TGTGCCAGCAGTGACTCAACAGGGGGCGGCTACACCTTC.

This chain connects TRBV6-4 to TRBJ1-6; 10 positions match TRBD1. The CDR3 consists of 16 residues. The junction had 3 bases not matched to a gene; V was cut back by 0 bases and J by 7 bases. Germline-derived CDR1 and CDR2 are MRHNA and SNTAGT. CDR3 region: CASSDSPGQGNSPLHF. DNA for the CDR3: TGTGCCAGCAGTGACTCGCCGGGACAGGGGAATTCACCCCTCCACTTT.

V and J are TRBV6-1 and TRBJ1-4, with D maybe TRBD1 (5 bases). The germline V gene encodes CDR1 MNHNS and CDR2 SASEGT. CDR3 length: 14 amino acids. V lost 2 bases to trimming and J lost 6 bases, with 10 bases between them. CDR3 sequence reads: CASSEQGFYEKLFF. CDR3 DNA sequence: TGTGCCAGCAGTGAACAGGGATTTTATGAAAAACTGTTTTTT.

The chain recombines TRBV27 with TRBJ1-2; 10 bases map to TRBD1. V gave up 1 base and J gave up 6 bases; unmatched junction bases: 5. Per germline, CDR1 MNHEY and CDR2 SMNVEV (reference sequence). CDR3 size: 15 residues. CDR3: CASSLFPGTGDGYTF. The CDR3 region has the DNA TGTGCCAGCAGTTTATTTCCCGGGACAGGGGATGGCTACACCTTC.

The chain combines TRBV4-3 with TRBJ1-6; maybe TRBD1 (6 bases). V was trimmed by 0 bases and J by 5 bases, leaving 14 bases between them. Germline values: CDR1 LGHNA, CDR2 YSLEER. This CDR3 region has 17 residues. In DNA, the CDR3 is TGCGCCAGCAGCCAAGATTGGGCGGGGGCCAATAATTCACCCCTCCACTTT. Protein sequence: CASSQDWAGANNSPLHF.

The chain employs TRBV6-5 and TRBJ1-1, with D possibly matching TRBD1 (6 bases). Germline values: CDR1 MNHEY, CDR2 SVGAGI. This CDR3 region has 15 residues. The V end was cut by 4 bases, the J end by 2 bases, with 14 bases between. CDR3 sequence reads: CASSSLQGLNTEAFF. CDR3 coding DNA: TGTGCCAGCAGTTCACTCCAGGGGCTTAACACTGAAGCTTTCTTT.

This clone was found a few times. The chain is built from TRBV5-1 and TRBJ1-1; D gene unclear. The ends were cut back, 2 bases at V and 1 base at J, with 6 bases in the middle. CDR3 length equals 13 residues. The germline V gene encodes CDR1 SGHRS and CDR2 YFSETQ. The CDR3 protein is CASSFGGNTEAFF. CDR3 DNA sequence: TGCGCCAGCAGCTTTGGAGGGAACACTGAAGCTTTCTTT.

The table lists this clone with a count of one. The V and J genes are TRBV6-6 and TRBJ1-1; 9 bases are a match to TRBD1. CDR1 is MNHNY, CDR2 SVGAGI, per germline (reference sequence). Unmatched junction bases numbered 8, after V lost 4 bases and J lost 8 bases. There are 14 residues in the CDR3. CDR3 amino acids: CASSSLGQGNEAFF. The CDR3 nucleotides read TGTGCCAGCAGTTCTTTGGGACAGGGTAACGAAGCTTTCTTT.

This chain connects TRBV10-1 to TRBJ1-5; D is perhaps TRBD1 (6 bases). The V end was cut by 5 bases, the J end by 0 bases, with 8 bases between. This CDR3 region has 14 residues. CDR1 is WNHNN and CDR2 is SYGVQD in the germline V gene (reference sequence). The CDR3 DNA reads as TGCGCCAGCAGTCGGGACAATAGCAATCAGCCCCAGCATTTT. Translating gives CASSRDNSNQPQHF.

V is TRBV11-3 and J is TRBJ1-1; D remains unclear. Trimming removed 2 bases at V and 5 bases at J, with 18 bases between. The germline CDR1 and CDR2 sequences are SGHNT and YENEEA. The CDR3 length is 16 residues. The CDR3 DNA reads TGTGCCAGCAGCTTACTTGATCGGGGAGTGAGGACTGAAGCTTTCTTT. This translates into CASSLLDRGVRTEAFF.

This sequence joins TRBV27 and TRBJ2-3; 9 positions agree with TRBD2. The V gene end was trimmed by 6 bases and the J gene end by 1 base; junction bases not matched to a gene: 14. The CDR3 totals 18 residues. Germline CDR1 and CDR2: MNHEY and SMNVEV (reference sequence). In DNA, the CDR3 is TGTGCCAGCAGGGAGCTAGCGGGGAGTTACATTGGCACAGATACGCAGTATTTT. Protein product: CASRELAGSYIGTDTQYF.

The chain carries TRBV7-2 and TRBJ1-2; 11 bases match TRBD1. The CDR3 is 15 residues long. V gave up 8 bases and J gave up 7 bases; unmatched junction bases: 12. Germline loops: CDR1 SGHTA, CDR2 FQGNSA. CDR3 nucleotides: TGTGCCAGCCGTACCCCGGGACAGGGGGTTGGTGGCTACACCTTC. Encoded protein: CASRTPGQGVGGYTF.

Only one count was recorded for this clone. V gene TRBV9 combines with J gene TRBJ1-4; tentatively, D is TRBD1 (6 bases). Germline V CDR1 and CDR2: SGDLS, YYNGEE. V lost 3 bases and J 3 bases, leaving 21 bases between the germline ends. The CDR3 runs to 18 residues. The CDR3 sequence: CASSDSWGGGEPNEKLFF. The CDR3 region has the DNA TGTGCCAGCAGCGATTCATGGGGGGGCGGAGAGCCTAATGAAAAACTGTTTTTT.

V usage is TRBV9 and J usage is TRBJ1-1; D gene unclear. Looked up from germline, CDR1 is SGDLS and CDR2 is YYNGEE. This CDR3 comprises 13 residues. V was cut by 1 base and J by 11 bases, with 15 bases left in between. CDR3 in DNA: TGTGCCAGCAGCGTAAGTTCTGACCACGGGGCTTTCTTT. It codes for CASSVSSDHGAFF.

This chain links TRBV29-1 with TRBJ1-2, with D possibly being TRBD1 (5 bases). Trimming pared 5 bases from V and 7 bases from J, leaving 14 bases between. There are 12 residues in the CDR3. Germline V CDR1 and CDR2: SQVTM, ANQGSEA. For the CDR3, the DNA is TGCAGCGTTCTGGACGATAGGGGTGGCTACACCTTC. It codes for CSVLDDRGGYTF. The variable domain in full, completed from reference TRBV29-1 and TRBJ1-2, reads SAVISQKPSRDICQRGTSLTIQCQVDSQVTMMFWYRQQPGQSLTLIATANQGSEATYESGFVIDKFPISRPNLTFSTLTVSNMSPEDSSIYLCSVLDDRGGYTFGSGTRLTVV.

The rearrangement links TRBV19 to TRBJ2-1, with 14 positions matching TRBD2. Per the germline V gene, CDR1 is LNHDA and CDR2 is SQIVND (reference sequence). Trimming cost V 6 bases and J 8 bases; bases outside gene matches: 9. The CDR3 length is 16 residues. The CDR3 reads CASSQETSGGAYEQFF. CDR3 nucleotide sequence: TGTGCCAGTAGCCAAGAGACTAGCGGGGGGGCCTATGAGCAGTTCTTC. Full variable domain (missing parts from reference TRBV19 and TRBJ2-1): DGGITQSPKYLFRKEGQNVTLSCEQNLNHDAMYWYRQDPGQGLRLIYYSQIVNDFQKGDIAEGYSVSREKKESFPLTVTSAQKNPTAFYLCASSQETSGGAYEQFFGPGTRLTVL.

The rearrangement uses TRBV11-2 and TRBJ2-1; 7 bases fit TRBD2. Trimming at V came to 7 bases and at J to 2 bases, leaving 8 bases not matched to a gene. From germline, CDR1 is SGHAT and CDR2 FQNNGV. The CDR3 length is 15 residues. The CDR3 nucleotides are TGTGCCAGCAAAATTAGCGGGTCCCCCTACAATGAGCAGTTCTTC. Translated: CASKISGSPYNEQFF.

The rearrangement uses TRBV7-9 and TRBJ2-7; 10 bases are a match to TRBD1. CDR3 length: 16 residues. The germline gives CDR1 SEHNR, CDR2 FQNEAQ (reference sequence). Trimming took 1 base from V and 5 from J; bases not matched to a gene: 8. DNA for the CDR3: TGTGCCAGCAGCTTAGTAGCCGGGACAGGGGTACACGAGCAGTACTTC. This gives the protein CASSLVAGTGVHEQYF.

The chain employs TRBV7-3 and TRBJ1-5; perhaps TRBD1 as D (6 bases). Germline CDR1 is SGHTA and CDR2 is FQGTGA. V was clipped by 6 bases and J by 1 base, with 19 bases between them. This CDR3 is built from 17 residues. The CDR3 reads CASRLETGHRSNQPQHF. CDR3 coding DNA: TGTGCCAGCAGGTTAGAAACGGGACACCGGAGCAATCAGCCCCAGCATTTT.

The CDR3 sequence: CASSLHRGRGETQYF. The CDR3 nucleotides are TGTGCCAGCAGCCTTCACAGGGGCAGGGGGGAGACCCAGTACTTC. The chain couples TRBV7-6 to TRBJ2-5; TRBD1 matches 7 bases. The CDR3 extends over 15 amino acids. Germline V gene sequence: CDR1 SGHVS, CDR2 FNYEAQ. After removal of 5 bases from V and 5 bases from J, the junction contained 11 bases not matched to a gene.

Only a few counts were recorded for this clone. This rearrangement joins TRBV19 to TRBJ2-7, with 7 bases that match TRBD1. The V segment lost 6 bases and the J segment 3 bases; nucleotides outside the gene matches: 8. The CDR3 sequence is 14 residues long. Germline V gives CDR1 LNHDA, CDR2 SQIVND (reference sequence). The CDR3 nucleotides read TGTGCCAGTAGCATACAGGGGAATCACTACGAGCAGTACTTC. This gives the protein CASSIQGNHYEQYF.

The chain combines TRBV29-1 with TRBJ2-7; perhaps TRBD2 as D (6 bases). The germline gives CDR1 SQVTM, CDR2 ANQGSEA. This CDR3 contains 16 residues. V lost 1 base to trimming and J lost 0 bases, with 16 bases between them. The CDR3 bases are TGCAGCGTTGAAGGTTACGGGGGTGGGAGCTCCTACGAGCAGTACTTC. Its protein product is CSVEGYGGGSSYEQYF.

The gene calls are TRBV5-4 and TRBJ2-7; TRBD2 might be the D (6 bases). Germline-derived CDR1 and CDR2 are SGHNT and YYREEE (reference sequence). The V gene lost 3 bases and the J gene lost 1 base, with 8 bases spanning the gap. This CDR3 region has 13 residues. The CDR3 DNA is TGTGCCAGCAGCTCCGGGACTTCCTACGAGCAGTACTTC. It translates to CASSSGTSYEQYF. Drawing the rest from reference TRBV5-4 and TRBJ2-7, the complete variable domain is ETGVTQSPTHLIKTRGQQVTLRCSSQSGHNTVSWYQQALGQGPQFIFQYYREEENGRGNFPPRFSGLQFPNYSSELNVNALELDDSALYLCASSSGTSYEQYFGPGTRLTVT.

The J gene is TRBJ2-3, the V gene TRBV11-1; possible D gene TRBD2, 5 bases. Trimming took off 0 bases at V and 6 bases at J, with 13 bases between the two ends. Germline loops: CDR1 SGHAT, CDR2 FQDESV (reference sequence). The CDR3 is made up of 15 amino acids. CDR3 sequence reads: CASSLARASLDTQYF. CDR3 DNA sequence: TGTGCCAGCAGCTTAGCGCGGGCTAGTCTCGATACGCAGTATTTT.

The rearrangement links TRBV4-3 to TRBJ2-7; unclear D gene. The CDR3 is 15 residues long. The V end was cut by 0 bases, the J end by 7 bases, with 16 bases between. Germline CDR1 and CDR2: LGHNA and YSLEER. DNA for the CDR3: TGCGCCAGCAGCCAAGATCGTCTCGCGGTAGTGGAGCAGTACTTC. The encoded protein is CASSQDRLAVVEQYF.

This clone came up a few times. The chain links TRBV25-1 to TRBJ1-2; TRBD1 aligns across 7 bases. This CDR3 has 14 residues. The germline V gene has CDR1 MGHDK and CDR2 SYGVNS. V shed 6 bases and J 3 bases; nucleotides not matched to a gene: 7. The CDR3 nucleotides are TGTGCCAGCAGCTGGACAGGAAGCGACTATGGCTACACCTTC. Residues: CASSWTGSDYGYTF.

The chain employs TRBV5-6 and TRBJ2-7; TRBD1 matches 7 bases. The V and J ends lost 4 bases and 0 bases, in that order; junction bases with no gene match: 4. The V gene's germline CDR1 is SGHDT and CDR2 YYEEEE. The CDR3 is 14 residues long. The CDR3 is CASSPQGSSYEQYF. CDR3 DNA: TGTGCCAGCAGCCCACAGGGGAGCTCCTACGAGCAGTACTTC.

The V call is TRBV27, the J call TRBJ1-1, with 9 bases lining up with TRBD1. The germline gives CDR1 MNHEY, CDR2 SMNVEV (reference sequence). CDR3 length equals 11 residues. V lost 10 bases, J lost 10 bases, and 7 bases stayed unmatched. Written as DNA, the CDR3 is TGTGCCACCCGGACAGGGGAAGGAGCTTTCTTT. Protein sequence: CATRTGEGAFF.

The rearrangement uses TRBV25-1 and TRBJ1-1; no clear D. V was shortened by 3 bases and J by 6 bases, with 11 bases between the two germline ends. CDR3 length: 13 amino acids. Germline V gene lookup returns CDR1 MGHDK and CDR2 SYGVNS. The CDR3 coding sequence is TGTGCCAGCAGTGACGGCGGGGTCCCTGAAGCTTTCTTT. This gives the protein CASSDGGVPEAFF. Combining the CDR3 with reference TRBV25-1 and TRBJ1-1 gives the whole variable domain EADIYQTPRYLVIGTGKKITLECSQTMGHDKMYWYQQDPGMELHLIHYSYGVNSTEKGDLSSESTVSRIRTEHFPLTLESARPSHTSQYLCASSDGGVPEAFFGQGTRLTVV.

The chain is built from TRBV28 and TRBJ1-5, with D maybe TRBD1 (6 bases). The CDR3 is 13 residues long. Between the trimmed V and J ends, which lost 5 bases and 12 bases, there was a span of 17 bases. In germline, CDR1 is MDHEN, CDR2 SYDVKM. CDR3 bases: TGTGCCAGCAGTCCCCTGTCCAGGGGCCTCCAGCATTTT. Residues: CASSPLSRGLQHF. The complete variable domain, with remaining parts taken from reference TRBV28 and TRBJ1-5, reads DVKVTQSSRYLVKRTGEKVFLECVQDMDHENMFWYRQDPGLGLRLIYFSYDVKMKEKGDIPEGYSVSREKKERFSLILESASTNQTSMYLCASSPLSRGLQHFGDGTRLSIL.